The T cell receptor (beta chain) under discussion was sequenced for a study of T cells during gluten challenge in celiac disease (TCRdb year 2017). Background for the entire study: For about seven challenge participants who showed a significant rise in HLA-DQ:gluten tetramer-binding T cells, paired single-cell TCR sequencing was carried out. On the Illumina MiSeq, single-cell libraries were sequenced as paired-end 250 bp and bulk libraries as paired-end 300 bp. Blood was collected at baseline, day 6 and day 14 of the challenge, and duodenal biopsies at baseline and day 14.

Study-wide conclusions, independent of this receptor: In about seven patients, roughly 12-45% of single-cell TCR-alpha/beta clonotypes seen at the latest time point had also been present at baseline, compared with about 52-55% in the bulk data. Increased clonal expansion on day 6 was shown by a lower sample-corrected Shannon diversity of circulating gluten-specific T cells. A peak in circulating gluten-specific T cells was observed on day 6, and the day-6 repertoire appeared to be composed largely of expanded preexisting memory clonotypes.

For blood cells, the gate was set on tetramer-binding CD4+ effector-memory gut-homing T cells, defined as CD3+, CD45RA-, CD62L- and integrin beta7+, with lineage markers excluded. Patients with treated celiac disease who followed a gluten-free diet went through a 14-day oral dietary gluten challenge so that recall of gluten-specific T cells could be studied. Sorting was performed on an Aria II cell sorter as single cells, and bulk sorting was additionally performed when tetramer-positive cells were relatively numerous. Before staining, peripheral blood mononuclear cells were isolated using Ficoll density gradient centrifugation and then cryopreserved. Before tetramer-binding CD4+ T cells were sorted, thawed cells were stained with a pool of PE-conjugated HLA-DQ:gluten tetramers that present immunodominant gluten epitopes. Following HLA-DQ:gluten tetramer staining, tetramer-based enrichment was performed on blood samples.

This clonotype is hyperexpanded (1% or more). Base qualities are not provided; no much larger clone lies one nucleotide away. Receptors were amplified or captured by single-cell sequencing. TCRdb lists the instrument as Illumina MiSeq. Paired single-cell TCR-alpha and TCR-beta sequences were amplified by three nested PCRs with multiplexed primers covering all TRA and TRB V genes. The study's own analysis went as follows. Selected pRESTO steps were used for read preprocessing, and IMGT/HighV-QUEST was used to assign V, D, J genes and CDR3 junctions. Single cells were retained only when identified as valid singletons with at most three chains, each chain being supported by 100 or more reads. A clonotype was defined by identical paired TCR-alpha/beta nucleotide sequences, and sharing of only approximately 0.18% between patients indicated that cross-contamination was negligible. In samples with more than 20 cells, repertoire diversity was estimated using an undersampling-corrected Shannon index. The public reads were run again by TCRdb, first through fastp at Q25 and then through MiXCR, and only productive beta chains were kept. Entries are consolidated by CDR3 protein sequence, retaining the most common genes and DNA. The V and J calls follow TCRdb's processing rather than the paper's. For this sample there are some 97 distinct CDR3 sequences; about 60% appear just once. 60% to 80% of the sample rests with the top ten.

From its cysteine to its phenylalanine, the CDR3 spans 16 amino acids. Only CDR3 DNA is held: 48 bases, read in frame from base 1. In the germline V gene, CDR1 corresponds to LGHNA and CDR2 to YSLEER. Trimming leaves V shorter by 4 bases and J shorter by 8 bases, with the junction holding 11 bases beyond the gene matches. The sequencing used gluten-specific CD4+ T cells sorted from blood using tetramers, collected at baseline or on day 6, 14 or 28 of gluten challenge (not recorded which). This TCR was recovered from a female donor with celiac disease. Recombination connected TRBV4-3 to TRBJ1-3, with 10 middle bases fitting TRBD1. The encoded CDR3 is CASSRLPGTGADTIYF. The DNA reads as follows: TGCGCCAGCAGCCGTCTCCCCGGGACAGGGGCGGACACCATATATTTT.